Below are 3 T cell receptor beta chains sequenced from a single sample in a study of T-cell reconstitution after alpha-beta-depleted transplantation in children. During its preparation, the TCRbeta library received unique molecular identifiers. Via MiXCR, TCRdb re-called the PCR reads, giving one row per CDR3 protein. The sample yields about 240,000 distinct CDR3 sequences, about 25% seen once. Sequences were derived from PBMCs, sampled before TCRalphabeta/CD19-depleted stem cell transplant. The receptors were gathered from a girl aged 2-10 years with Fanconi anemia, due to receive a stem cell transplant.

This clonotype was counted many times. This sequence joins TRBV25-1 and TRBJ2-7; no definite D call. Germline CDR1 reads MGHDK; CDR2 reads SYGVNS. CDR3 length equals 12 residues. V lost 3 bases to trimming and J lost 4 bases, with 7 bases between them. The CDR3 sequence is CASSDLGYEQYF. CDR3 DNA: TGTGCCAGCAGTGACTTGGGGTACGAGCAGTACTTC.

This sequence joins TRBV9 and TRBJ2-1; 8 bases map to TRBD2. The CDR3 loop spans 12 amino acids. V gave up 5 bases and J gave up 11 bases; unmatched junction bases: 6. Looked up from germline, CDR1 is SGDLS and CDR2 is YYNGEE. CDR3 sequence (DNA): TGTGCCAGCAGTCGTAATAGCGGGAAGCAGTTCTTC. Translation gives CASSRNSGKQFF.

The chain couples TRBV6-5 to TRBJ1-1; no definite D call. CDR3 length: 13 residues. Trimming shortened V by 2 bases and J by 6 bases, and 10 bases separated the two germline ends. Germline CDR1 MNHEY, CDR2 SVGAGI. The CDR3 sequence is CASSYKQAAEAFF. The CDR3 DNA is TGTGCCAGCAGTTACAAGCAGGCGGCTGAAGCTTTCTTT.